This T cell receptor (beta chain) was sequenced during a study of Ad26.COV2.S vaccination and SARS-CoV-2 variants. General study findings and limits: Participants in the vaccine arm had higher spike-specific TCR breadth; placebo recipients had lower.

V lost 0 bases to trimming and J lost 0 bases, with 14 bases between them. Germline assignment: CDR1 LGHNA and CDR2 YSLEER. The CDR3 has 18 amino acids. The treatment is: approximately 18 received Ad26.COV2.S at low or high dose, single or two shots; 5 received placebo; per-sample allocation not given. Samples analyzed were those drawn on day 63 after the first vaccine or placebo injection. On this clone itself: Its target is unknown.

Here immunoSEQ multiplex PCR was the method, and the copy in TCRdb shows in-frame clones only, minus some. The sample contains 300,000 to 350,000 clones, 75% to 90% of which appear only once. The chain is built from TRBV4-3 and TRBJ1-4; D is possibly TRBD1 (5 bases). The material sequenced was peripheral blood, taken in a trial of Ad26.COV2.S vaccine versus placebo. The source is a person aged 18 to 59 who received the Ad26.COV2.S COVID-19 vaccine or a placebo. The CDR3 loop reads CASSQELDSLATNEKLFF. The CDR3 region has the DNA TGCGCCAGCAGCCAAGAACTAGACAGCCTAGCAACTAATGAAAAACTGTTTTTT.